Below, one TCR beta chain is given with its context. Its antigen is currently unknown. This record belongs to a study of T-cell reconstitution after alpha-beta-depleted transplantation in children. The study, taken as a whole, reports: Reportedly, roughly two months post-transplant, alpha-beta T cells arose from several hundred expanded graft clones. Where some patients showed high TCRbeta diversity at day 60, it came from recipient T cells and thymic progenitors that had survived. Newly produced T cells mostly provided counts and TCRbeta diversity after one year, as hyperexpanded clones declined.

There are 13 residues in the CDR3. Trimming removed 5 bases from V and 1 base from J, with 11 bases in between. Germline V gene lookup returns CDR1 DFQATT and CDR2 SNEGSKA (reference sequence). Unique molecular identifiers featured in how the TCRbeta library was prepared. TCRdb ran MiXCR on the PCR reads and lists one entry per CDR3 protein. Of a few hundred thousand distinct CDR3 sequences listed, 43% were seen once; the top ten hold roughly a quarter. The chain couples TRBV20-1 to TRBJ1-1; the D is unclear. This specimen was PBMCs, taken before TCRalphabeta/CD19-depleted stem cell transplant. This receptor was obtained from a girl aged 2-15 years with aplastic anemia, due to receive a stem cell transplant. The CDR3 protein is CSAGPPGNTEAFF. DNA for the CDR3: TGCAGTGCTGGCCCCCCGGGGAACACTGAAGCTTTCTTT.